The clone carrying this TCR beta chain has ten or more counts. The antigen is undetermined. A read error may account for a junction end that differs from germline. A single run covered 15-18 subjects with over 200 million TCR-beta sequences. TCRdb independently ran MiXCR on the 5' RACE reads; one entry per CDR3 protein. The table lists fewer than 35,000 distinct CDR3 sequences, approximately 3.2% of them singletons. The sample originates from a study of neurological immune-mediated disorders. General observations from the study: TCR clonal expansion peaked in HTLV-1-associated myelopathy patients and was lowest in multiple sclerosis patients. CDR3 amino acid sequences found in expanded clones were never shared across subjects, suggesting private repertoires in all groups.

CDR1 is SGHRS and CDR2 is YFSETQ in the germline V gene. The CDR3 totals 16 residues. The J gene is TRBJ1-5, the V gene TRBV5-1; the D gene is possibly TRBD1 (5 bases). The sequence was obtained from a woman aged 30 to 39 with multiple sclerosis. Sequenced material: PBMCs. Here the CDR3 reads CASSLDQGRSLQPQNF. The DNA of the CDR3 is TGCGCCAGCAGCTTGGATCAGGGCAGGTCCCTTCAGCCCCAGAATTTT.